This entry concerns a single T cell receptor (beta chain). Its target antigen remains unknown. Base qualities are not recorded, but no much larger clone differs from it by a single base. The cohort comprised some 730 healthy bone marrow donors. At the time of sampling, all cohort members were nominally healthy, though unrecorded immune exposures were likely present. The donor was CMV seropositive and was included in the group of 290 or so seropositive cohort members. Every donor gave a peripheral blood sample, and the peripheral blood mononuclear cells from that sample were used for TCR beta sequencing. Genomic DNA was extracted from the blood cell samples with the Qiagen DNeasy Blood Extraction Kit. V drops 2 bases and J drops 12 bases, leaving 14 bases in between. From cysteine to phenylalanine, the CDR3 is 13 amino acids long. CDR3 DNA is the only sequence kept; it has 39 bases, read in frame from the first base. The germline V gene encodes CDR1 MDHEN and CDR2 SYDVKM.

Library preparation used the immunoSEQ multiplex PCR assay. For the multiplex PCR, a mixture combining 60 forward primers for TCR Vbeta segments and 13 reverse primers for TCR Jbeta segments was used. Amplification of the CDR3 region of rearranged TCR beta genes was performed with a multiplex PCR assay on genomic DNA. On the Illumina HiSeq System, the amplified TCR beta libraries were sequenced as 87-base-pair reads. The source study handled its data this way. In a later analysis, 80 million or so unique TCR beta chains were counted across the roughly 700 repertoires, and approximately 11 million of these chains were shared by at least two donors. To remove PCR and sequencing errors, raw reads were error-corrected and collapsed into unique sequences using a nearest-neighbor algorithm that merged closely related sequences. V, D and J gene segments were assigned by aligning CDR3 sequences to IMGT reference sequences. For a sequence to be retained, a match of at least six nucleotides was required to both a V gene segment and a J gene segment. A rearrangement counted as productive if the CDR3 had no stop codons and remained in frame with V and J, and every other rearrangement counted as non-productive. Following IMGT convention, CDR3 was defined as the stretch from the second conserved V-encoded cysteine to the conserved J-encoded phenylalanine. In an earlier analysis of approximately 590 of the donors, sequences lacking an unambiguous match to a single V gene segment were excluded. In an earlier analysis of 587 of the donors, a V segment was called functional when productive rearrangements were above 56.7%, and segregating when the standard deviation between donors exceeded 5%. A statistical classification framework was built to diagnose cytomegalovirus status from the catalog of TCR beta chain sequences. In a later analysis, V and J genes were assigned by comparing TCR nucleotide sequences against IMGT/GENE-DB human TR gene sequences. Using the TCRdist pipeline, a later analysis assigned CDR3 sequences along with most-parsimonious VDJ recombination scenarios. In a later analysis, every TCR beta chain was defined by the combination of its CDR3 amino acid sequence and its V-gene family, and reads without a unique V-gene family were dropped. To address suspected cross-contamination and a sequencing artifact, a later analysis removed 450 to 700 highly shared, low-generation-probability nucleotide sequences. In a later analysis, a clonal expansion index was calculated for each public chain from normalized within-repertoire ranks of inferred template counts. In a later analysis, generation probabilities were computed using a VDJ recombination model fitted to out-of-frame rearrangements, and the results were checked against IGoR. A later analysis scored TCR-TCR, TCR-HLA and TCR-CMV co-occurrence with hypergeometric tests, applying a repertoire-size bias correction to TCR pairs. False discovery rates were estimated in a later analysis by permuting HLA or CMV assignments 20 times. In a later analysis, co-occurring TCRs were grouped using DBSCAN, and TCRdist sequence similarity was added for clustering within HLA-allele-positive subsets. Repertoires with fewer than 30,000 or more than 120,000 public chains, plus five repertoires with anomalous nucleotide sharing, were excluded from co-occurrence clustering. Imported from immuneACCESS, the table was reduced by TCRdb to in-frame sequences with V and J called. These copies leave out some clones; in studies compared against another copy, an unresolved V gene accounts for under half, and the cause of the remainder is not known. The V and J calls and clone size are taken from that table; D and trimming were inferred from the DNA. This sample lists 210,000 or so clones; about 77% were detected once. Roughly 2.1% of the sample belongs to the ten largest clones.

The sample belongs to a study of cytomegalovirus exposure and HLA in healthy donors (dated by TCRdb to about 2017). With respect to the entire study: An earlier analysis of approximately 550 of the donors reported more than 250 Gb of sequence data and 120 million or so unique TCR beta sequences from 150 million to 200 million T cells. An early release covering 500 to 750 HLA-typed donors comprised about 300 gigabases of sequencing data and some 79 million unique TCR sequences. Of the 398 genotyped donors, more than 75% were placed in the genetic ancestry cluster associated with self-reported Caucasian donors. The aim of the study was to test whether cataloging public T cell receptors could identify signatures of past pathogen exposure. The study profiled the T cell repertoires of about 720 subjects by immunosequencing and related them to cytomegalovirus serostatus. Besides the first cohort of around 670 subjects, a separate validation cohort made up of 120 different subjects was used. To predict cytomegalovirus infection status, the study brought together high-throughput TCR immunosequencing, statistical association of individual TCRs with disease status, and machine learning. A later analysis re-examined previously published TCR beta repertoires from several hundred donors and added high-resolution HLA genotyping to investigate patterns of TCR occurrence. The later analysis used no new phenotypic data to find candidate immune exposures, relying instead on TCR beta sequences and their occurrence across donors. An earlier analysis of nearly 600 of the donors applied high-throughput TCR beta sequencing to assess whether each TCR beta V gene segment acted as functional or pseudogenic. Alongside the repertoire data, information on donor age, sex, ethnicity and CMV serostatus was compiled. A later genetic analysis took genome-wide SNP genotypes for about 65% of the 666 donors and used that subset as a discovery cohort. All discovery cohort repertoires had been generated on a single sequencing platform. Class I and class II HLA loci were covered by the typing at four-digit resolution. The number of typed donors differed by locus: about 629-630 for A, B, C, DRB1 and DQB1; some 500 for DQA1; over 600 for DPA1; and around 450 for DPB1. Four to six DR-DQ haplotypes were handled as single units for association and clustering, since linkage in the cohort was strong. Among roughly 400 genotyped donors of the cohort, an average of about 240,000 unique TCR beta nucleotide sequences were sequenced per donor, roughly 18% of them non-productive. Study-wide findings and limitations: Because HLA typing was unavailable for some donors at each locus, only the typed subset was used in association tests. While some public TCRs were present in many individuals, most TCR sequences turned up only very rarely across donors. The 87-base-pair reads could not distinguish some IMGT-functional V segments, including TRBV6-2 and TRBV6-3, so those segments were excluded. A later analysis associated 15,000 to 20,000 TCR beta sequences with specific HLA alleles at a false discovery rate of 0.05. Presence/absence analyses assumed roughly uniform sequencing depth across donors, an assumption that may not hold. The authors suggested that the approach could potentially be generalized to other disease states and immunological phenotypes. Compared with the 666-donor mean, donors in an Asian-associated ancestry cluster had fewer N-insertions in productive TCRs, according to a later genetic analysis. A later analysis reported that several top co-occurrence clusters appeared linked to parvovirus B19, influenza, CMV and Epstein-Barr virus. Three of the identified cytomegalovirus-associated TCR beta chains were confirmed in vitro to be specific for cytomegalovirus antigens. In a later genetic analysis, a missense DCLRE1C variant was associated with V-gene and J-gene trimming of TCR beta chains, and the association was replicated in an independent cohort. Because counts were too low, under 20 rarely observed V segments, including chromosome 9 orphons, were left out of the earlier analysis of some 640 of the donors. The classifier was reported to diagnose cytomegalovirus status with high specificity and sensitivity in both the original cohort and the validation cohort. In a later analysis, the rate of TCR association differed among HLA loci, with DRB1 alleles having the most associated TCRs and HLA-C alleles having the fewest. When HLA alleles, especially DR and DQ, strongly co-occurred, attributing TCR associations to individual alleles was difficult. A later analysis found that HLA-associated TCR beta chains were more clonally expanded and had lower generation probabilities than equally common non-associated chains. A total of fewer than 200 TCR beta chains were listed by the study as associated with cytomegalovirus. Immune exposure information for the cohort was limited to CMV serostatus. Linkage disequilibrium might explain the correlated functional status among segregating V segments, but an unknown experimental factor could not be ruled out. Broadly in line with IMGT annotations, most TCR beta V segments showed up in productive rearrangements about 87% or about 30% of the time in an earlier analysis of 450 to 750 of the donors. In a later analysis, most CMV-associated TCR beta chains were found to appear HLA-restricted, with HLA associations seemingly driven largely by CMV exposure. The cohort was sequenced for TCR beta chains only, and without alpha or paired-chain data the features that could be detected were limited. A group of highly shared sequence variants was considered likely to be a technical artifact of the sequencing pipeline. A further reported finding was that TCR beta sequences accurately predicted the HLA-A and HLA-B alleles for most subjects in the first cohort.

This chain joins TRBV28 to TRBJ2-4; TRBD2 is possibly the D segment (5 matching bases). The sequenced material came from PBMCs. This sequence originates from a woman between 25 and 40 years old in good health and CMV-seropositive. The sequenced DNA is TGTGCCAGCAGTTTAGAGTGGGAGTCCCCTCAGTACTTC. This is translated as CASSLEWESPQYF.